The source of this T cell receptor (beta chain) is a study of long-term antiretroviral therapy in people with HIV. Regarding the study as a whole: Repertoires looked antigen-experienced, with only a slight naive shift after ART.

Points on this clone: No antigen is known for it.

Each sample contained about 0.9-10 million cryopreserved PBMC, thawed before DNA extraction. Deletions cut 3 bases from V and 1 base from J, with 9 bases between. The CDR3 loop spans 14 amino acids. The germline gives CDR1 MGHDK, CDR2 SYGVNS. Survey-level immunoSEQ v3.0 assays were run. Sequencing was designed to cover roughly 40,000-55,000 T-cell genomes in each sample. Profiling relied on immunoSEQ multiplex PCR, and the TCRdb table lists in-frame clones only, not all of them. The sample contains about 22,000 clones, approximately 86% of which appear only once. This TCR came from a man aged 55 to 70 with HIV. The sample in question was unsorted PBMCs, obtained 1.3 years after starting antiretroviral therapy. J is TRBJ1-1 and V is TRBV25-1; D is ambiguous. CDR3 DNA: TGTGCCAGCAGTGATAGGGCTACGAACACTGAAGCTTTCTTT. Translated: CASSDRATNTEAFF.